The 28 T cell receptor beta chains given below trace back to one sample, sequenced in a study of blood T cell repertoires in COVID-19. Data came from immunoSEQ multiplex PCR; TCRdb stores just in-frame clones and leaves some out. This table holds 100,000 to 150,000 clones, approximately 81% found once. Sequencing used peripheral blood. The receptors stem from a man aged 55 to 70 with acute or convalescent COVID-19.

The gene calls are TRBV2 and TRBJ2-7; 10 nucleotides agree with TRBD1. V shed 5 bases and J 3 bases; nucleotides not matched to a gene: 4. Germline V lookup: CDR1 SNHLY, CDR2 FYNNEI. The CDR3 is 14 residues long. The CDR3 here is CASSFGTGDYEQYF. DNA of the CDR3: TGTGCCAGCAGTTTCGGGACAGGGGACTACGAGCAGTACTTC.

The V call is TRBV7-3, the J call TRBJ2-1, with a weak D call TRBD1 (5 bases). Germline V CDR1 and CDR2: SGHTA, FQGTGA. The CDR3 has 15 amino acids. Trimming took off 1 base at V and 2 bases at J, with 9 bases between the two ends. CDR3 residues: CASSLKGNTYNEQFF. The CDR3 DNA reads TGTGCCAGCAGCTTAAAGGGGAATACCTACAATGAGCAGTTCTTC.

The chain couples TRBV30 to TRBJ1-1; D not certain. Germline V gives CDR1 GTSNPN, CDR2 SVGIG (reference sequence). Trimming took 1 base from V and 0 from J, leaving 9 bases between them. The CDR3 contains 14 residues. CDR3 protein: CAWSAPRMNTEAFF. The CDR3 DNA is TGTGCCTGGAGTGCTCCCAGAATGAACACTGAAGCTTTCTTT.

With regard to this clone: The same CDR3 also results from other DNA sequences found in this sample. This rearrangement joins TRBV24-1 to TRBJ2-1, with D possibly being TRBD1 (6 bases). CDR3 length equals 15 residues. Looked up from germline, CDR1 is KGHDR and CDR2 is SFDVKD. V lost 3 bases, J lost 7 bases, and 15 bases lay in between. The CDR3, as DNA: TGTGCCACCAGTGATCCTGCTGGGGGCGGGAATGAGCAGTTCTTC. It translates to CATSDPAGGGNEQFF.

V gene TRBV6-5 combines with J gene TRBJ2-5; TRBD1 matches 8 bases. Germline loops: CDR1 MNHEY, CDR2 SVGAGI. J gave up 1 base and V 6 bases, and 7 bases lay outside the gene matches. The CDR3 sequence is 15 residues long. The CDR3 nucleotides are TGTGCCAGCAGCATCCGAGGACAGGGCCAAGAGACCCAGTACTTC. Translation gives CASSIRGQGQETQYF.

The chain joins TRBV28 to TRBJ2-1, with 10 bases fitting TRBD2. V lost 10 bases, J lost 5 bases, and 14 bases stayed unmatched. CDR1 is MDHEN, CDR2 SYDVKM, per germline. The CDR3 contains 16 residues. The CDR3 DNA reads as TGTGCCACCGGGACTAGCGCGTTTCTTGTGAACAATGAGCAGTTCTTC. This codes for CATGTSAFLVNNEQFF.

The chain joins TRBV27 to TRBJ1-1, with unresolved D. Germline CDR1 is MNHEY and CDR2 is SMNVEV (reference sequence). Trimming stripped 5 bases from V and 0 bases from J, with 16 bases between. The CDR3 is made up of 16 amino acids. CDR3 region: CASSLRSRSMNTEAFF. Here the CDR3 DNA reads TGTGCCAGCAGTCTCCGGTCGAGGTCCATGAACACTGAAGCTTTCTTT.

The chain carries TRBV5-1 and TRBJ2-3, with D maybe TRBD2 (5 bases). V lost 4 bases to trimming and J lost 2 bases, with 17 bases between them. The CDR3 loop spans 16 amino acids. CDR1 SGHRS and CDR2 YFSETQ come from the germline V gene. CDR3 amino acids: CASSQTRGLDTDTQYF. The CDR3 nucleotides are TGCGCCAGCAGCCAAACTAGAGGTTTGGACACAGATACGCAGTATTTT.

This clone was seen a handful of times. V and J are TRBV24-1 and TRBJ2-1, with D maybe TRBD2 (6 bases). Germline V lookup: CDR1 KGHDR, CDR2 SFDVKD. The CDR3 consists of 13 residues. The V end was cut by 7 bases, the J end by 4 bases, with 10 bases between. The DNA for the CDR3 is TGTGCCACCAGCGGGGGTCCGTACAATGAGCAGTTCTTC. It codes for CATSGGPYNEQFF.

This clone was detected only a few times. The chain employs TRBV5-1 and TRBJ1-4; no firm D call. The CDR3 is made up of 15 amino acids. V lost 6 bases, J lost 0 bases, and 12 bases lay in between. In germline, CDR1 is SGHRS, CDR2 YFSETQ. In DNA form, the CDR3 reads TGCGCCAGCAAGTTGGAACTAACAACTAATGAAAAACTGTTTTTT. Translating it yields CASKLELTTNEKLFF.

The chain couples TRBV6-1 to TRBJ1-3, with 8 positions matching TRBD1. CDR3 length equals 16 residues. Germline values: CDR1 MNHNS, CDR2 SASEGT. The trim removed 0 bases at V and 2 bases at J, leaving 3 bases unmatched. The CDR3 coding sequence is TGTGCCAGCAGTGAAGCGCCGGACAGGGCTGGAAACACCATATATTTT. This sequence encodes CASSEAPDRAGNTIYF.

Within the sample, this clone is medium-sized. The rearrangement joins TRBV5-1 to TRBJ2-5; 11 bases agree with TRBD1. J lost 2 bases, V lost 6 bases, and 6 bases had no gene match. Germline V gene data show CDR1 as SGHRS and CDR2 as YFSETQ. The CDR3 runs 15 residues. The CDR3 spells CASKLDRGRQETQYF. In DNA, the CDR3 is TGCGCCAGCAAGTTGGACAGGGGGCGACAAGAGACCCAGTACTTC.

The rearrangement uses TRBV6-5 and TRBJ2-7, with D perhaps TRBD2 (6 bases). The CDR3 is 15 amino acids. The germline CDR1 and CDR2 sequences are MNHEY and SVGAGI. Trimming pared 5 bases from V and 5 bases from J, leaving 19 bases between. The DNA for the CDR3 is TGTGCCAGCAGTCTTACAGGAGGGAGGAATAACGAGCAGTACTTC. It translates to CASSLTGGRNNEQYF.

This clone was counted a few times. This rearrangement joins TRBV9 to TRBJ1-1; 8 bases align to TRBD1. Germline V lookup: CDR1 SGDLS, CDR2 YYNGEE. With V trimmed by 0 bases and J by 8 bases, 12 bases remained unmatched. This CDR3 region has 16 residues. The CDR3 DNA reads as TGTGCCAGCAGCGTAGTTCCCCCCGGACAGGGATTGGAAGCTTTCTTT. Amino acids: CASSVVPPGQGLEAFF. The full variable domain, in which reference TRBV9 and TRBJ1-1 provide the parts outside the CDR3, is DSGVTQTPKHLITATGQRVTLRCSPRSGDLSVYWYQQSLDQGLQFLIQYYNGEERAKGNILERFSAQQFPDLHSELNLSSLELGDSALYFCASSVVPPGQGLEAFFGQGTRLTVV.

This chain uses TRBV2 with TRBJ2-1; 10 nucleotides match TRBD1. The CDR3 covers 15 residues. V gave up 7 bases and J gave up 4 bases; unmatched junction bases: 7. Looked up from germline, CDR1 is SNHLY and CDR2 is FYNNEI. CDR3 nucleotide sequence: TGTGCCAGCAAGGGGGACAGGGGTCCATACAATGAGCAGTTCTTC. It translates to CASKGDRGPYNEQFF.

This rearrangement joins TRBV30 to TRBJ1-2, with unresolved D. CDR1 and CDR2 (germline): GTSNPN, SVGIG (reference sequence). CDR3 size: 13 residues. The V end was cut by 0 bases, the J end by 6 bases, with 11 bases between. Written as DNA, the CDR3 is TGTGCCTGGAGTGTAAACCAGGCAGATGGCTACACCTTC. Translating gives CAWSVNQADGYTF.

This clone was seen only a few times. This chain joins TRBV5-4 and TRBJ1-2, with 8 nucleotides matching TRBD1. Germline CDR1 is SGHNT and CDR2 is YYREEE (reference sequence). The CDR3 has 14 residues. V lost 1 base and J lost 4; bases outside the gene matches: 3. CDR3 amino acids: CASSLQGASYGYTF. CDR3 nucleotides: TGTGCCAGCAGCTTGCAGGGGGCTAGCTATGGCTACACCTTC. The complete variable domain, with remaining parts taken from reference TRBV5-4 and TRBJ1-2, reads ETGVTQSPTHLIKTRGQQVTLRCSSQSGHNTVSWYQQALGQGPQFIFQYYREEENGRGNFPPRFSGLQFPNYSSELNVNALELDDSALYLCASSLQGASYGYTFGSGTRLTVV.

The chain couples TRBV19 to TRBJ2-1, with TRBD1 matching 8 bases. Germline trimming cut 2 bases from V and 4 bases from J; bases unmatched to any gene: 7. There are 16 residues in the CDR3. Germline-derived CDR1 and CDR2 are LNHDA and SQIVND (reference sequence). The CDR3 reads CASSISQGAVYNEQFF. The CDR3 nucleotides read TGTGCCAGTAGTATATCCCAGGGGGCTGTATACAATGAGCAGTTCTTC.

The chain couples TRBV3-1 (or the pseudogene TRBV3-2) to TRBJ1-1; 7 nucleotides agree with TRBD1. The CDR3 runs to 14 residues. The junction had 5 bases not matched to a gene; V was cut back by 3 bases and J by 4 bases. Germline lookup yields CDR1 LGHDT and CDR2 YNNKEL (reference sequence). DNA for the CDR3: TGTGCCAGCAGCCATGAGGGGGCGCCCACTGAAGCTTTCTTT. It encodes CASSHEGAPTEAFF.

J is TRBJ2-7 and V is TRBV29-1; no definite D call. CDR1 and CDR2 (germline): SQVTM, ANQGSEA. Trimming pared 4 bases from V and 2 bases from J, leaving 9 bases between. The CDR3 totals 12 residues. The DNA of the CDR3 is TGCAGCGTTGTTTGGAGACCCTACGAGCAGTACTTC. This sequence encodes CSVVWRPYEQYF.

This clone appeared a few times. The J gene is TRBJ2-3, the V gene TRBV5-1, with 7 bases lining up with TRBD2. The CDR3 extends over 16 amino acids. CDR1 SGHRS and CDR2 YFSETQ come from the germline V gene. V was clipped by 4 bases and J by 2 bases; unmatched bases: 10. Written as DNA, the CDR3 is TGCGCCAGCAGCGAGTTGATAGCGGGCGACACAGATACGCAGTATTTT. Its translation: CASSELIAGDTDTQYF.

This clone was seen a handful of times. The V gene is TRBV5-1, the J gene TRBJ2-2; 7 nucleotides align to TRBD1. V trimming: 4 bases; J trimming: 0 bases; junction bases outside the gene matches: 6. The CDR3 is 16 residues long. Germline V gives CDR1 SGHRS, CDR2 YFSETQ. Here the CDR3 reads CASSPIDRANTGELFF. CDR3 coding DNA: TGCGCCAGCAGCCCGATCGACAGGGCGAACACCGGGGAGCTGTTTTTT.

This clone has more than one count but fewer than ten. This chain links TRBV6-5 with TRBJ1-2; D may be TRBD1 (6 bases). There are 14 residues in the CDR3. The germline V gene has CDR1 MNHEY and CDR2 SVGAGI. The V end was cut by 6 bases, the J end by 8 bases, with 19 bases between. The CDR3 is CASSPNRALWGYTF. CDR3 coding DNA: TGTGCCAGCAGCCCAAACAGGGCTCTCTGGGGCTACACCTTC.

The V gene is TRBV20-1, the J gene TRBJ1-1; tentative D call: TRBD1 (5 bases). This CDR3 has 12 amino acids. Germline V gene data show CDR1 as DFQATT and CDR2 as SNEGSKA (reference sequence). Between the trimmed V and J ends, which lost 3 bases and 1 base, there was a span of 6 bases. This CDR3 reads CSASRGNTEAFF. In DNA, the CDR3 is TGCAGTGCTAGTAGGGGGAACACTGAAGCTTTCTTT.

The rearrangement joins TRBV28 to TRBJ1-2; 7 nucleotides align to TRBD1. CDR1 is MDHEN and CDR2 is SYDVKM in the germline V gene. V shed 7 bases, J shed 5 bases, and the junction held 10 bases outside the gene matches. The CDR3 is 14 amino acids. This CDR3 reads CASTFTGDGYGYTF. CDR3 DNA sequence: TGTGCCAGCACCTTTACAGGGGATGGATATGGCTACACCTTC.

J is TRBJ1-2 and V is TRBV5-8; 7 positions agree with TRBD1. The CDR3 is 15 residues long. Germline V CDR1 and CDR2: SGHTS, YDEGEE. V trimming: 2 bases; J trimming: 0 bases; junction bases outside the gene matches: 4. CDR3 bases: TGTGCCAGCAGCTTACAGGGGCAAGCTAACTATGGCTACACCTTC. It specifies CASSLQGQANYGYTF.

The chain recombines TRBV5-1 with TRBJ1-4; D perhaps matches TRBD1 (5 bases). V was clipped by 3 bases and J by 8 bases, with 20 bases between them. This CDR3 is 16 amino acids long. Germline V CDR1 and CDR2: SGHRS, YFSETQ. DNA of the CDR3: TGCGCCAGCAGCTCGGAAGGGGCGCGGATCGGAGAAAAACTGTTTTTT. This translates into CASSSEGARIGEKLFF.

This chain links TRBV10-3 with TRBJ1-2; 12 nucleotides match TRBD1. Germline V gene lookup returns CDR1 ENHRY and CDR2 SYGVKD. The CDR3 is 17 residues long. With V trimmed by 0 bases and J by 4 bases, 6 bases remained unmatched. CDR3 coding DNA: TGTGCCATCAGTGAGTCCTTTGGGACAGGGGGCTCCTATGGCTACACCTTC. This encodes CAISESFGTGGSYGYTF.